Listed below are T cell receptor beta chains from one sample, sequenced in a study of blood T cell repertoires in COVID-19. TCRdb's table, derived via immunoSEQ multiplex PCR, lists solely in-frame clones and lacks some. The sample yields fewer than 150,000 clones, about 87% seen once. The sequencing sample was made of peripheral blood. The source is an older woman with acute or convalescent COVID-19. CDR3s include the opening cysteine and the closing phenylalanine or tryptophan. The D gene is left open where the match is weak. Some rows have no size entry. The others give once, few or many, or a class for an expanded clone.

v_gene: TRBV3-1/TRBV3-2
j_gene: TRBJ1-1
abundance: -
d_gene: -
CDR3aa: CASSQDSSYEAFF
CDR3nt: TGTGCCAGCAGCCAAGATTCCAGTTATGAAGCTTTCTTT

v_gene: TRBV6-5
j_gene: TRBJ1-4
abundance: once
d_gene: -
CDR3aa: CASTHRVGVEKLFF
CDR3nt: TGTGCCAGTACGCACAGGGTTGGGGTAGAAAAACTGTTTTTT

v_gene: TRBV5-1
j_gene: TRBJ1-1
abundance: -
d_gene: -
CDR3aa: CASSRGNTEAFF
CDR3nt: TGCGCCAGCAGCCGGGGGAACACTGAAGCTTTCTTT

v_gene: TRBV3-1/TRBV3-2
j_gene: TRBJ1-1
abundance: -
d_gene: TRBD1
CDR3aa: CASSQVFRDRFNTEAFF
CDR3nt: TGTGCCAGCAGCCAAGTCTTCCGGGACAGGTTTAACACTGAAGCTTTCTTT

v_gene: TRBV7-9
j_gene: TRBJ1-1
abundance: once
d_gene: TRBD1
CDR3aa: CASSAYRGKNTEAFF
CDR3nt: TGTGCCAGCAGCGCCTACAGGGGAAAGAACACTGAAGCTTTCTTT

v_gene: TRBV28
j_gene: TRBJ2-1
abundance: -
d_gene: -
CDR3aa: CASSAPGGNYNEQFF
CDR3nt: TGTGCCAGCAGTGCGCCCGGTGGTAACTACAATGAGCAGTTCTTC

v_gene: TRBV28
j_gene: TRBJ2-7
abundance: -
d_gene: -
CDR3aa: CASRSQGDPTYEQYF
CDR3nt: TGTGCCAGCAGATCTCAGGGCGACCCAACCTACGAGCAGTACTTC

v_gene: TRBV7-9
j_gene: TRBJ2-3
abundance: -
d_gene: -
CDR3aa: CASSFVGTDTQYF
CDR3nt: TGTGCCAGCAGCTTCGTTGGCACAGATACGCAGTATTTT

v_gene: TRBV13
j_gene: TRBJ1-6
abundance: -
d_gene: -
CDR3aa: CASSLGSNSPLHF
CDR3nt: TGTGCCAGCAGCCTAGGCAGTAATTCACCCCTCCACTTT

v_gene: TRBV4-1
j_gene: TRBJ2-5
abundance: -
d_gene: -
CDR3aa: CASSQDRAGVYQETQYF
CDR3nt: TGCGCCAGCAGCCAAGATAGGGCGGGTGTGTACCAAGAGACCCAGTACTTC

v_gene: TRBV29-1
j_gene: TRBJ2-7
abundance: -
d_gene: -
CDR3aa: CSVEGQSYEQYF
CDR3nt: TGCAGCGTCGAAGGACAGAGCTACGAGCAGTACTTC

v_gene: TRBV10-1
j_gene: TRBJ2-3
abundance: -
d_gene: -
CDR3aa: CASSGQSTDTQYF
CDR3nt: TGCGCCAGCAGTGGACAGTCCACAGATACGCAGTATTTT

v_gene: TRBV2
j_gene: TRBJ2-7
abundance: -
d_gene: TRBD1
CDR3aa: CASRPDRDAYEQYF
CDR3nt: TGTGCCAGCAGACCCGACAGGGACGCCTACGAGCAGTACTTC

v_gene: TRBV18
j_gene: TRBJ2-5
abundance: -
d_gene: TRBD1
CDR3aa: CASSPILQGTQETQYF
CDR3nt: TGTGCCAGCTCACCGATACTACAGGGGACACAAGAGACCCAGTACTTC

v_gene: TRBV5-1
j_gene: TRBJ1-1
abundance: -
d_gene: -
CDR3aa: CASSPQGTGGTEAFF
CDR3nt: TGCGCCAGCAGCCCCCAGGGTACCGGGGGCACTGAAGCTTTCTTT

v_gene: TRBV7-9
j_gene: TRBJ1-1
abundance: -
d_gene: TRBD1
CDR3aa: CASSSGTENTEAFF
CDR3nt: TGTGCCAGCAGCTCCGGGACAGAGAACACTGAAGCTTTCTTT

v_gene: TRBV4-1
j_gene: TRBJ2-2
abundance: -
d_gene: -
CDR3aa: CASRPLTETGELFF
CDR3nt: TGCGCCAGCAGGCCTTTGACAGAGACCGGGGAGCTGTTTTTT

v_gene: TRBV5-5
j_gene: TRBJ2-7
abundance: -
d_gene: TRBD1
CDR3aa: CASSPNPGQGYEQYF
CDR3nt: TGTGCCAGCAGTCCAAATCCGGGACAGGGTTACGAGCAGTACTTC

v_gene: TRBV5-1
j_gene: TRBJ2-3
abundance: -
d_gene: -
CDR3aa: CASRDLWGTSTDTQYF
CDR3nt: TGCGCCAGCAGAGACTTGTGGGGGACTAGCACAGATACGCAGTATTTT

v_gene: TRBV6-1
j_gene: TRBJ2-7
abundance: -
d_gene: TRBD1
CDR3aa: CASSGGTGTGVSEQYF
CDR3nt: TGTGCCAGCAGTGGGGGAACCGGGACAGGGGTTTCCGAGCAGTACTTC

v_gene: TRBV5-1
j_gene: TRBJ1-2
abundance: -
d_gene: -
CDR3aa: CASSWGQSYGYTF
CDR3nt: TGCGCCAGCAGCTGGGGACAATCCTATGGCTACACCTTC

v_gene: TRBV18
j_gene: TRBJ1-2
abundance: -
d_gene: -
CDR3aa: CASSPSPNYGYTF
CDR3nt: TGTGCCAGCTCACCAAGCCCTAACTATGGCTACACCTTC

v_gene: TRBV5-1
j_gene: TRBJ1-3
abundance: -
d_gene: -
CDR3aa: CASSLDGISGNTIYF
CDR3nt: TGCGCCAGCAGTCTGGACGGGATCTCTGGAAACACCATATATTTT

v_gene: TRBV5-1
j_gene: TRBJ2-2
abundance: -
d_gene: -
CDR3aa: CASSLAMGPSNTGELFF
CDR3nt: TGCGCCAGCAGCTTGGCAATGGGCCCTTCGAACACCGGGGAGCTGTTTTTT

v_gene: TRBV7-3
j_gene: TRBJ2-6
abundance: once
d_gene: -
CDR3aa: CASSLLGANVLTF
CDR3nt: TGTGCCAGCAGCTTATTAGGGGCCAACGTCCTGACTTTC

v_gene: TRBV6-5
j_gene: TRBJ2-3
abundance: -
d_gene: TRBD1
CDR3aa: CASRGTGFTDTQYF
CDR3nt: TGTGCCAGCAGGGGGACAGGCTTCACAGATACGCAGTATTTT

v_gene: TRBV2
j_gene: TRBJ2-5
abundance: -
d_gene: -
CDR3aa: CASTVGQIKETQYF
CDR3nt: TGTGCCAGCACCGTAGGACAGATTAAAGAGACCCAGTACTTC

v_gene: TRBV11-2
j_gene: TRBJ1-3
abundance: -
d_gene: -
CDR3aa: CASSSLLGHGNTIYF
CDR3nt: TGTGCCAGCAGCTCCCTGCTGGGGCATGGAAACACCATATATTTT

v_gene: TRBV7-2
j_gene: TRBJ2-7
abundance: -
d_gene: TRBD2
CDR3aa: CASSFRSGGGYEQYF
CDR3nt: TGTGCCAGCAGCTTTAGAAGCGGGGGGGGTTACGAGCAGTACTTC